These 5 T cell receptor beta chains were all obtained from the same sample, sequenced in a study of T cells in women clearing cervical HPV infection. Assay: immunoSEQ multiplex PCR; the TCRdb copy retains only in-frame clones and omits some. The table for this sample gives around 46,000 clones. Sequencing input: blood buffy coat. The receptor set was obtained from a woman between 18 and 70 years old with a cervical HPV16 infection that either progressed to CIN3+ or cleared (not recorded which).

As for this clone: The CDR3 end lies 3 residues beyond the end of the read and is filled in from the germline J gene. The chain links TRBV13 to TRBJ2-1; D is possibly TRBD2 (6 bases). The ends were cut back, 4 bases at V and 0 bases at J, with 10 bases in the middle. CDR3 length: 15 amino acids. Germline V gene data show CDR1 as PRHDT and CDR2 as FYEKMQ (reference sequence). The CDR3 protein is CASSSGGASYNEQFF. CDR3 bases read: TGTGCCAGCAGCTCCGGCGGGGCCTCCTACAATGAG.

Notes on this clone: The read gets to within 3 residues of the CDR3 end, and the germline J gene fills in the rest. The chain has TRBV20-1 and TRBJ1-4; 10 positions agree with TRBD1. The V segment lost 3 bases and the J segment 7 bases; nucleotides outside the gene matches: 2. The CDR3 runs to 13 residues. CDR1 and CDR2 from the germline V gene are DFQATT and SNEGSKA (reference sequence). CDR3 DNA, as far as it was read: TGCAGTGCTAGGGGGACAGGGGCTGAAAAA. Protein product: CSARGTGAEK. The CDR3 in its entirety is CSARGTGAEKLFF.

A remark on this clone: The CDR3 end lies 3 residues beyond the end of the read and is filled in from the germline J gene. This sequence joins TRBV11-2 and TRBJ1-5; 12 bases map to TRBD1. The CDR3 length is 15 residues. With V trimmed by 3 bases and J by 7 bases, 4 bases remained unmatched. Germline loops: CDR1 SGHAT, CDR2 FQNNGV. The part of the CDR3 DNA that was read is TGTGCCAGCAGCTTTTCCGGGACAGGGGGCCAGCCC. Its protein is CASSFSGTGGQP. The CDR3 reads in full as CASSFSGTGGQPQHF.

Remarks on this clone: The read comes to an end 3 residues before the CDR3 does, leaving the germline J gene to fill in the end. The chain combines TRBV20-1 with TRBJ2-1, with 8 bases matching TRBD2. The J segment lost 3 bases and the V segment lost 4 bases, leaving 8 bases of the junction unmatched. This CDR3 spans 15 amino acids. CDR1 is DFQATT and CDR2 is SNEGSKA in the germline V gene (reference sequence). CDR3 region: CSAISGKGLYNEQFF. The covered CDR3 bases are TGCAGTGCTATTAGCGGGAAGGGCCTCTACAATGAG.

Of note for this clone: The read halts 3 residues ahead of the CDR3 end, with the missing end drawn from the germline J gene. V and J are TRBV19 and TRBJ2-1, with D unresolved. CDR1 LNHDA and CDR2 SQIVND come from the germline V gene (reference sequence). V was clipped by 7 bases and J by 1 base, with 11 bases between them. The CDR3 is made up of 14 amino acids. The CDR3 bases that were read are TGTGCCAGTATCGGCGGTCCGTCCTACAATGAG. Its translation is CASIGGPSYNE. The full CDR3 reads CASIGGPSYNEQFF. Full variable domain (outside the CDR3, taken from reference TRBV19 and TRBJ2-1): DGGITQSPKYLFRKEGQNVTLSCEQNLNHDAMYWYRQDPGQGLRLIYYSQIVNDFQKGDIAEGYSVSREKKESFPLTVTSAQKNPTAFYLCASIGGPSYNEQFFGPGTRLTVL.